The rows below give T cell receptor beta chains drawn from one sample of a study of cytomegalovirus exposure and HLA in healthy donors. Sequenced by immunoSEQ multiplex PCR; TCRdb stores in-frame clones only, minus some. The sample comprises 130,000 or so clones, roughly 70% of which are singletons, and 3.5% to 5% rests with the top ten. Sequenced input: PBMCs. The receptors here all came from a man aged 18-30 years in good health and CMV-seropositive. Both conserved end residues are part of each CDR3. A D gene is named only where the DNA matches it firmly. Part of the rows lack a size; the others show once, few, many or a class for expanded clones.

d_call | clone_size | j_call | v_call | cdr3_aa | cdr3_nt
. | . | TRBJ1-3 | TRBV19 | CASERGRSGNTIYF | TGTGCCAGTGAAAGGGGCCGCTCTGGAAACACCATATATTTT
. | . | TRBJ1-6 | TRBV11-2 | CASSLVGGGVNSPLHF | TGTGCCAGCAGCTTAGTTGGGGGGGGAGTAAATTCACCCCTCCACTTT
. | few | TRBJ2-7 | TRBV7-9 | CASSPPTRTYEQYF | TGTGCCAGCAGCCCCCCTACTAGGACCTACGAGCAGTACTTC
. | . | TRBJ1-4 | TRBV25-1 | CASSEAGANEKLFF | TGTGCCAGCAGTGAAGCGGGGGCTAATGAAAAACTGTTTTTT
. | once | TRBJ2-1 | TRBV19 | CASSISQGQYNEQFF | TGTGCCAGTAGTATCTCCCAGGGGCAGTACAATGAGCAGTTCTTC
TRBD1 | . | TRBJ1-1 | TRBV2 | CASSARGTGSGGTEAFF | TGTGCCAGCAGTGCGAGGGGGACAGGGTCGGGGGGAACTGAAGCTTTCTTT
. | . | TRBJ2-2 | TRBV9 | CASSVSLRDKNTGELFF | TGTGCCAGCAGCGTCAGTCTACGAGACAAGAACACCGGGGAGCTGTTTTTT
TRBD2 | few | TRBJ2-3 | TRBV5-1 | CASSLALSTSGRGDTQYF | TGCGCCAGCAGCTTGGCCCTGTCGACTAGCGGGAGGGGCGATACGCAGTATTTT
. | . | TRBJ2-7 | TRBV7-2 | CASSPETGKSHYEQYF | TGTGCCAGCAGCCCAGAAACAGGAAAATCCCACTACGAGCAGTACTTC
TRBD1 | . | TRBJ1-6 | TRBV6-1 | CASSASGGSYNSPLHF | TGTGCCAGCAGTGCCTCAGGGGGCTCCTATAATTCACCCCTCCACTTT
. | . | TRBJ2-2 | TRBV5-1 | CASSLAGQGTGELFF | TGCGCCAGCAGCTTGGCAGGGCAGGGGACCGGGGAGCTGTTTTTT
TRBD2 | few | TRBJ2-3 | TRBV2 | CASSDGLAGIDTQYF | TGTGCCAGCAGTGATGGACTAGCGGGAATAGATACGCAGTATTTT
. | few | TRBJ2-5 | TRBV6-1 | CASRLLDTRETQYF | TGTGCCAGCAGACTCCTAGATACACGGGAGACCCAGTACTTC
. | . | TRBJ2-2 | TRBV6-5 | CASSRTGQNTGELFF | TGTGCCAGCAGTCGGACTGGGCAAAACACCGGGGAGCTGTTTTTT
. | once | TRBJ1-2 | TRBV11-2 | CASSFSGTGGVRGYGYTF | TGTGCCAGCAGCTTTAGTGGGACGGGAGGAGTCCGCGGCTATGGCTACACCTTC
. | once | TRBJ1-2 | TRBV5-8 | CASSGAAEANYGYTF | TGTGCCAGCAGCGGGGCGGCGGAAGCTAACTATGGCTACACCTTC
TRBD2 | . | TRBJ2-5 | TRBV10-3 | CAIRPGTSGNQETQYF | TGTGCCATCAGACCCGGGACTAGCGGGAACCAAGAGACCCAGTACTTC
. | few | TRBJ2-5 | TRBV7-2 | CASSLERGTQYF | TGTGCCAGCAGCTTAGAAAGGGGGACCCAGTACTTC
TRBD1 | . | TRBJ1-5 | TRBV7-2 | CASSAQLQGQPQHF | TGTGCCAGCAGCGCCCAATTACAGGGGCAGCCCCAGCATTTT